This TCR beta chain stems from a study of regulatory T cells in long-lasting Graves disease. Sequencing libraries for TCR beta were prepared with iRepertoire HTBI primers and Arm-PCR of CDR3 regions. Authors' methods: Throughout the samples, researchers identified 55 to 65 TRBV and around 15 TRBJ segments. Via MiXCR, TCRdb re-called the multiplex PCR reads, giving one row per CDR3 protein. V and J calls and clone size were set by TCRdb, not the authors. Of around 450,000 distinct CDR3 sequences in the sample, roughly 21% were seen once. Time point denoted: persistent/refractory GD, antithyroid drugs over 5 years with positive TRAb. The TCR library used RNA extracted from PBMCs. Looked up from germline, CDR1 is DFQATT and CDR2 is SNEGSKA (reference sequence). The V and J ends lost 4 bases and 2 bases respectively, with 8 bases between them. This CDR3 has 12 residues.

This sequence joins TRBV20-1 and TRBJ1-1; no clear D. The material was peripheral blood mononuclear cells (PBMCs), obtained when the disease was refractory, from a patient treated with antithyroid drugs. The receptor was isolated from a female donor with Graves disease. The CDR3 coding sequence is TGCAGTGCTACCAAGGCCAACACTGAAGCTTTCTTT. Its protein is CSATKANTEAFF.